Following are 25 T cell receptor beta chains from one sample sequenced in a study of T-cell reconstitution after alpha-beta-depleted transplantation in children. Preparation of the TCRbeta library used unique molecular identifiers. TCRdb reanalysed the PCR reads using MiXCR and keeps one entry per CDR3 protein. The data contain about 130,000 distinct CDR3 sequences, about 9.9% of them seen just once; the ten biggest clones take up less than 25%. Source: PBMCs, mostly from graft donor cells, taken 180 days after TCRalphabeta/CD19-depleted stem cell transplant. These receptors all stem from a girl less than two years old who had a stem cell transplant for combined immunodeficiency, so the T cells may come from the graft donor.

There are a few counts of this clonotype. V gene TRBV5-1 combines with J gene TRBJ1-1, with D possibly matching TRBD1 (6 bases). Germline loops: CDR1 SGHRS, CDR2 YFSETQ. V was trimmed by 1 base and J by 4 bases, leaving 11 bases between them. This CDR3 is built from 14 residues. CDR3 coding DNA: TGCGCCAGCAGCTTGACAGGGTGGGGCACTGAAGCTTTCTTT. Amino acid sequence: CASSLTGWGTEAFF.

The chain recombines TRBV28 with TRBJ2-3; D ambiguous. Trimming cost V 1 base and J 2 bases, with 13 bases left between them. Germline lookup yields CDR1 MDHEN and CDR2 SYDVKM. The CDR3 has 16 amino acids. Written as DNA, the CDR3 is TGTGCCAGCAGTTTATCACTCCCCCCGTCCACAGATACGCAGTATTTT. Amino acids: CASSLSLPPSTDTQYF.

Turning to this clonotype: A single base separates this from a much larger clone, so it may be a read error. The chain is built from TRBV20-1 and TRBJ2-7; no clear D. CDR1 is DFQATT, CDR2 SNEGSKA, per germline (reference sequence). CDR3 length: 14 residues. Here the CDR3 DNA reads TGCAGTGCTAGAGATCGTCAGGCCACCTACGACCAGTACTTC. Translating it yields CSARDRQATYDQYF.

Note on this clonotype: The conserved phenylalanine or tryptophan is not found at the CDR3 terminus, so this likely reflects a read error. The V gene is TRBV19, the J gene TRBJ2-7, with D uncertain. This CDR3 is built from 14 residues. Germline CDR1 is LNHDA and CDR2 is SQIVND (reference sequence). Between the trimmed V and J ends, which lost 10 bases and 3 bases, there was a span of 19 bases. In DNA, the CDR3 is TGTGCCACCCCTACTCCCGAGCTAGACTACGAGCAGTACTTA. Translated: CATPTPELDYEQYL.

The chain joins TRBV5-1 to TRBJ2-6; unclear D gene. The germline CDR1 and CDR2 sequences are SGHRS and YFSETQ. Trimming left V 0 bases short and J 2 bases short, with 6 bases between. This CDR3 contains 15 residues. The CDR3 spells CASSLVTTGANVLTF. DNA for the CDR3: TGCGCCAGCAGCTTGGTTACGACTGGGGCCAACGTCCTGACTTTC.

The DNA for the CDR3 is TGCAGTGCTAGTAGGTTCTCGGGGGGGAACACAGATACGCAGTATTTT. It translates to CSASRFSGGNTDTQYF. V is TRBV20-1 and J is TRBJ2-3, with 8 bases that match TRBD2. The germline V gene has CDR1 DFQATT and CDR2 SNEGSKA (reference sequence). The CDR3 extends over 16 amino acids. The J segment lost 2 bases and the V segment lost 3 bases, leaving 10 bases of the junction unmatched.

This chain links TRBV12-3 or TRBV12-4 with TRBJ1-1; D may be TRBD1 (6 bases). V gave up 6 bases and J gave up 1 base, with 12 bases separating them. The length of the CDR3 is 14 residues. CDR3 DNA sequence: TGTGCCAGCAGCTGGGTAGGGGGGAACACTGAAGCTTTCTTT. It specifies CASSWVGGNTEAFF.

This clonotype was seen ten or more times. This chain connects TRBV21-1 to TRBJ2-1; the table gives TRBD2 as D, unverified against the DNA. TRBV21-1 is a documented pseudogene. The CDR3 extends over 13 amino acids. This CDR3 is CASSLHGRGEQFF. The CDR3, as DNA: TGTGCCAGCAGCCTCCATGGGAGGGGCGAGCAGTTCTTC.

V is TRBV20-1 and J is TRBJ2-3; 8 bases fit TRBD1. The V segment lost 5 bases and the J segment 2 bases; nucleotides outside the gene matches: 21. The CDR3 contains 19 residues. Germline V gene sequence: CDR1 DFQATT, CDR2 SNEGSKA (reference sequence). The DNA for the CDR3 is TGCAGTGCTCAATTTTTTAGGACAGGGTGGAGCGGAAACACAGATACGCAGTATTTT. Protein sequence: CSAQFFRTGWSGNTDTQYF.

This clonotype was seen only a few times. V is TRBV6-2 or TRBV6-3 and J is TRBJ2-5, with a tentative D call TRBD2 (6 bases). CDR1 MNHEY and CDR2 SVGEGT come from the germline V gene. CDR3 length: 14 residues. The V gene lost 7 bases and the J gene lost 2 bases, with 14 bases spanning the gap. The CDR3 coding sequence is TGTGCCAGCACCTACGTGGGACTTCAAGAGACCCAGTACTTC. Translated: CASTYVGLQETQYF.

V usage is TRBV10-3 and J usage is TRBJ2-7; possibly TRBD1 for D (5 bases). The CDR3 is made up of 11 amino acids. The germline V gene encodes CDR1 ENHRY and CDR2 SYGVKD. V was cut by 8 bases and J by 4 bases, with 9 bases left in between. The CDR3 DNA sequence: TGTGCCATCTGGGCAGGGTACGAGCAGTACTTC. This translates into CAIWAGYEQYF.

The J gene is TRBJ2-7, the V gene TRBV29-1, with D possibly being TRBD2 (6 bases). The CDR3 loop spans 13 amino acids. CDR1 and CDR2 from the germline V gene are SQVTM and ANQGSEA. V lost 1 base and J lost 5, with 12 bases in between. CDR3 amino acids: CSVEAPTGDEQYF. The CDR3 coding sequence is TGCAGCGTTGAAGCTCCCACGGGGGACGAGCAGTACTTC.

This clonotype was seen a few times. This chain connects TRBV29-1 to TRBJ2-1; perhaps TRBD2 as D (5 bases). Germline CDR1 is SQVTM and CDR2 is ANQGSEA. V lost 7 bases, J lost 4 bases, and 17 bases lay in between. This CDR3 region has 14 residues. The DNA for the CDR3 is TGCAGCGCCGAACCGGTAGGAGGTTACAATGAGCAGTTCTTC. Protein product: CSAEPVGGYNEQFF.

This clonotype was seen more than once but under ten times. The chain combines TRBV20-1 with TRBJ2-5; 7 bases align to TRBD2. V was clipped by 0 bases and J by 3 bases; unmatched bases: 1. From germline, CDR1 is DFQATT and CDR2 SNEGSKA (reference sequence). This CDR3 has 13 amino acids. This CDR3 reads CSARDAGEETQYF. The CDR3, as DNA: TGCAGTGCTAGAGATGCGGGAGAAGAGACCCAGTACTTC.

This clonotype was picked up a small number of times. This chain links TRBV20-1 with TRBJ2-3; 15 positions match TRBD2. Germline CDR1 DFQATT, CDR2 SNEGSKA (reference sequence). Trimming took 6 bases from V and 4 from J; bases not matched to a gene: 8. CDR3 length: 16 amino acids. CDR3: CSARSGLAGGPDTQYF. In DNA form, the CDR3 reads TGCAGTGCGCGAAGCGGACTAGCGGGAGGGCCAGATACGCAGTATTTT.

V gene TRBV6-5 combines with J gene TRBJ2-1; weak D call: TRBD2 (5 bases). The V gene's germline CDR1 is MNHEY and CDR2 SVGAGI. V lost 4 bases and J lost 5, with 9 bases in between. There are 13 residues in the CDR3. The DNA for the CDR3 is TGTGCCAGCAGTTTGCTAGCCCACAATGAGCAGTTCTTC. Protein sequence: CASSLLAHNEQFF.

The chain is built from TRBV7-8 and TRBJ2-2; a possible D gene is TRBD2 (5 bases). Germline V lookup: CDR1 SGHVS, CDR2 FQNEAQ. V gave up 2 bases and J gave up 6 bases, with 16 bases separating them. The CDR3 is 16 residues long. The CDR3 nucleotides are TGTGCCAGCAGCTTAATCGGGCGGTCGAGGGCCGGGGAGCTGTTTTTT. It yields the protein CASSLIGRSRAGELFF.

This chain connects TRBV5-1 to TRBJ1-3; D call uncertain. V was clipped by 0 bases and J by 0 bases, with 10 bases between them. CDR1 and CDR2 from the germline V gene are SGHRS and YFSETQ. The CDR3 is 16 amino acids. The CDR3 nucleotides are TGCGCCAGCAGCTTGGGAGGGTTCAGCTCTGGAAACACCATATATTTT. It yields the protein CASSLGGFSSGNTIYF. The full variable domain, rest sourced from reference TRBV5-1 and TRBJ1-3, is KAGVTQTPRYLIKTRGQQVTLSCSPISGHRSVSWYQQTPGQGLQFLFEYFSETQRNKGNFPGRFSGRQFSNSRSEMNVSTLELGDSALYLCASSLGGFSSGNTIYFGEGSWLTVV.

This clonotype has only a few counts. The V call is TRBV5-1, the J call TRBJ2-7; D could derive from TRBD1 or TRBD2 (5 bases each). With 4 bases removed from V and 3 bases from J, the gap between germline ends came to 17 bases. In germline, CDR1 is SGHRS, CDR2 YFSETQ. The CDR3 spans 15 residues. Written as DNA, the CDR3 is TGCGCCAGCAGCCCGGGGCCGCCCTTCCTCTACGAGCAGTACTTC. Protein sequence: CASSPGPPFLYEQYF. The variable domain in full, with the rest retrieved from reference TRBV5-1 and TRBJ2-7, is KAGVTQTPRYLIKTRGQQVTLSCSPISGHRSVSWYQQTPGQGLQFLFEYFSETQRNKGNFPGRFSGRQFSNSRSEMNVSTLELGDSALYLCASSPGPPFLYEQYFGPGTRLTVT.

This clonotype was recorded a few times. The chain employs TRBV3-1 and TRBJ2-2; 11 bases fit TRBD2. From germline, CDR1 is LGHDT and CDR2 YNNKEL (reference sequence). V dropped 3 bases and J dropped 0; count of bases not matched to a gene: 9. This CDR3 has 19 residues. The CDR3 region is CASSQPGTSGSANTGELFF. The CDR3 bases are TGTGCCAGCAGCCAGCCCGGGACTAGCGGATCCGCGAACACCGGGGAGCTGTTTTTT.

V usage is TRBV5-1 and J usage is TRBJ2-4; D is uncertain. This CDR3 has 14 amino acids. With 4 bases removed from V and 7 bases from J, the gap between germline ends came to 15 bases. Germline lookup yields CDR1 SGHRS and CDR2 YFSETQ. The DNA for the CDR3 is TGCGCCAGCAGCCTTTCGGGCCCCGCGAACATTCAGTACTTC. This translates into CASSLSGPANIQYF. Combining the CDR3 with reference TRBV5-1 and TRBJ2-4 gives the whole variable domain KAGVTQTPRYLIKTRGQQVTLSCSPISGHRSVSWYQQTPGQGLQFLFEYFSETQRNKGNFPGRFSGRQFSNSRSEMNVSTLELGDSALYLCASSLSGPANIQYFGAGTRLSVL.

V is TRBV7-2 and J is TRBJ2-1, with 11 bases matching TRBD2. This CDR3 is built from 17 residues. Trimming took 1 base from V and 6 from J; bases not matched to a gene: 8. Germline CDR1 and CDR2: SGHTA and FQGNSA. This chain's CDR3 is CASSLGPYGLAGNEQFF. DNA for the CDR3: TGTGCCAGCAGCTTAGGCCCCTACGGACTAGCGGGCAATGAGCAGTTCTTC.

This clonotype was seen a few times. The V gene is TRBV11-2, the J gene TRBJ2-7; 9 bases fit TRBD2. After removal of 7 bases from V and 2 bases from J, the junction contained 6 bases not matched to a gene. The CDR3 consists of 14 residues. CDR1 and CDR2 from the germline V gene are SGHAT and FQNNGV. Here the CDR3 reads CASTLSGGAYEQYF. CDR3 in DNA: TGTGCCAGCACCCTTAGCGGGGGTGCCTACGAGCAGTACTTC.

This sequence joins TRBV7-2 and TRBJ2-1; no definite D call. The CDR3 runs 13 residues. Germline loops: CDR1 SGHTA, CDR2 FQGNSA. V dropped 4 bases and J dropped 2 bases, with 6 bases sitting between them. The CDR3 region has the DNA TGTGCCAGCAGCTGGACCACCTACAATGAGCAGTTCTTC. Translating it yields CASSWTTYNEQFF.

The table lists this clonotype with a few counts. The germline gene is not matched at one end of the junction; a read error may be the cause. The J gene is TRBJ1-5, the V gene TRBV15, with D maybe TRBD1 (6 bases). Per germline, CDR1 LNHNV and CDR2 YYDKDF (reference sequence). This CDR3 has 13 amino acids. This chain's CDR3 is CATGRGRNQPQHF. DNA of the CDR3: TGTGCCACCGGCAGGGGACGCAATCAGCCCCAGCATTTT.